Detailed here is one T cell receptor (beta chain). This record comes from a study of blood T cell repertoires in COVID-19. Study details: Sites in the United States, Italy and Spain provided acute and convalescent COVID-19 samples.

Sequenced by immunoSEQ multiplex PCR; TCRdb stores in-frame clones only, minus some. The repertoire has approximately 310,000 clones, about nine tenths of them found once; the top ten carry 1%. Trimming took 1 base from V and 8 from J, leaving 8 bases between them. The CDR3 runs to 11 residues. Germline V gene sequence: CDR1 DFQATT, CDR2 SNEGSKA (reference sequence). This TCR came from a man over 45 with active or convalescent COVID-19. Sample: peripheral blood. The chain recombines TRBV20-1 with TRBJ1-2; no reliable D call. CDR3 protein: CSARGLGGYTF. CDR3 nucleotide sequence: TGCAGTGCTAGAGGACTCGGGGGCTACACCTTC.